This T cell receptor (beta chain) is drawn from a study of blood T cell repertoires in COVID-19. The germline V and J ends were trimmed by 1 base and 2 bases, with 15 bases remaining between them. Germline lookup yields CDR1 LGHNA and CDR2 YNFKEQ. The CDR3 is 17 residues long. Assay used: immunoSEQ multiplex PCR; TCRdb lists only in-frame clones, some missing. The sample lists 150,000 or so clones, about 83% seen once, with around 3.6% in the top ten. This clone turned up a few times. The receptor comes from a woman between 45 and 60 years old in a cohort exposed to, infected with or recovered from COVID-19 (not recorded which). Sequenced sample: PBMCs or T cells enriched from blood (not recorded which). This chain joins TRBV4-2 and TRBJ1-3, with a tentative D call TRBD1 (5 bases). The CDR3 nucleotides read TGTGCCAGCAGCCAAGTCCCACCTGGACAACCTGGAAACACCATATATTTT. Translation: CASSQVPPGQPGNTIYF.